This TCR beta chain came from a study of tumor and adjacent non-tumor tissue in lung cancer (dated by TCRdb to 2016 to 2018). General notes on the study: Patients with adenocarcinoma (approximately 13), squamous cell carcinoma (2) and small cell lung cancer (1) were included in the cohort. The roughly 15 enrolled patients, of whom 10 were men and 5 were women, were aged roughly 30 to 80 years and were diagnosed with TNM stage I to III disease. A total of 95 million to 150 million productive TCRbeta reads were generated by sequencing, corresponding to an average of roughly 4.1 million reads per sample. Bulk TCRbeta repertoires were compared between lung tumor tissue and matched distant non-tumor lung tissue obtained from fewer than 16 lung cancer patients. A few dozen paired specimens, one tumor and one normal lung sample per patient, were profiled by TCRbeta CDR3 sequencing. Study-wide conclusions, independent of this receptor: A significantly larger cumulative share of the repertoire was made up by the top 100 clones in normal lung than in tumor tissue. With only approximately 16 patients in the cohort, the authors noted that larger samples and more detailed clinical data are needed. Peripheral blood was not sequenced, so blood TCRbeta repertoires in these lung cancer patients were not examined. TCR diversity was significantly higher in younger patients, and higher tumor TCR diversity was associated with shorter overall and disease-free survival. TCR diversity (inverse Simpson) was significantly higher in tumor than in normal lung tissue (around 450 vs 160, P = 0.0075, Mann-Whitney U test). Neither the sequencing platform nor unique molecular identifiers are mentioned in the methods.

Libraries were constructed by multiplex PCR. The instrument given in TCRdb is Illumina HiSeq 2500. TCRbeta libraries were built by three rounds of nested PCR using primers (Table S4), following protocols modified from ARM-PCR. Before sequencing, PCR products of 200-500 bp were cut from the gel and purified using the QIAquick gel extraction kit. Processing in the source paper ran as follows. Reads were cleaned using Trimmomatic, were merged into complete CDR3 sequences using FLASH, and were assigned to V(D)J germline segments using MiTCR. Clonal diversity was computed as the inverse Simpson's index with VDJtools. A read counted as productive if the sequence was in-frame and lacked a premature stop codon. The public reads were run again by TCRdb, first through fastp at Q25 and then through MiXCR, and only productive beta chains were kept. Identical CDR3 proteins give one entry, which carries the most common genes and DNA. These V and J calls derive from TCRdb rather than the authors' analysis. The sample data list roughly 75,000 distinct CDR3 sequences, and 80% to 90% of these were observed just once. The ten most abundant clones make up about 51% of the sample.

This clonotype has just one count. Its antigen is unknown. One end of the junction does not line up with germline, which may come from a read error. The CDR3 holds 17 amino acids from the cysteine to the phenylalanine. Here the CDR3 DNA is all that survives: 51 bases in frame from base 1. Reading the germline V gene gives CDR1 SGHNT and CDR2 YENEEA. Bulk unsorted tissue served as the source for RNA extraction, and RNA quality was assessed using a NanoDrop ND-1000 and an Agilent 2100. Normal lung samples were distant non-tumor tissue taken more than 3 cm from the tumor edge. Newly diagnosed lung cancer patients without prior chemotherapy who had been admitted for thoracic surgery in China between August and November 2014 were enrolled as donors. Patients who had received previous radiotherapy or chemotherapy, or who had another concurrent cancer, were excluded from the study. Pieces of surgical tissue measuring roughly 1-2 cm3 were kept in RNAlater solution and stored at -80 degrees C until use.

This sequence originates from a man between 60 and 75 years old with non-small cell lung cancer. The sample comprised distant non-tumor lung tissue. The chain couples TRBV11-3 to TRBJ2-1; 7 junctional bases match TRBD2. The bases are TGTGCCAGCAGCTTAGATCGACCAGCGGGAATAGGTAATGAGCAATTCTTC. This encodes CASSLDRPAGIGNEQFF.